This T cell receptor (beta chain) was obtained from a study of cytomegalovirus exposure and HLA in healthy donors. The study ran its PCR with 60 Vbeta and 13 Jbeta primers. Per the original data handling: Per a later analysis, the number of unique TCR beta chains was around 80 million, of which some 9.9 million were shared. Sequencing used immunoSEQ multiplex PCR; TCRdb keeps in-frame clones, though not all of them. The V and J calls and clone size come from that table; D and trimming were worked out from the DNA. The sample shows around 150,000 clones, around 80% of them seen only once. Comments on this clone: Its matching antigen is unknown.

The CDR3 has 15 residues. Germline CDR1 and CDR2: SGHVS and FNYEAQ. Trimming cost V 6 bases and J 8 bases, with 22 bases left between them. Study-wide points: A later analysis by the authors found several of the most significant clusters apparently linked to common viral pathogens. Clonal expansion, a later analysis showed, was greater in HLA-associated TCR beta chains than in equally common others. For TCR beta chains, V- and J-gene trimming was later linked to a missense DCLRE1C variant.

Sequences were obtained from PBMCs. The source of this sequence is a boy aged 2-15 years in good health and CMV-seronegative. The V gene is TRBV7-6, the J gene TRBJ1-1, with D tentatively TRBD1 (6 bases). Here the CDR3 DNA reads TGTGCCAGCAGGGCTGCGCCAGGGGTAGAATGGGAAGCTTTCTTT. This gives the protein CASRAAPGVEWEAFF.